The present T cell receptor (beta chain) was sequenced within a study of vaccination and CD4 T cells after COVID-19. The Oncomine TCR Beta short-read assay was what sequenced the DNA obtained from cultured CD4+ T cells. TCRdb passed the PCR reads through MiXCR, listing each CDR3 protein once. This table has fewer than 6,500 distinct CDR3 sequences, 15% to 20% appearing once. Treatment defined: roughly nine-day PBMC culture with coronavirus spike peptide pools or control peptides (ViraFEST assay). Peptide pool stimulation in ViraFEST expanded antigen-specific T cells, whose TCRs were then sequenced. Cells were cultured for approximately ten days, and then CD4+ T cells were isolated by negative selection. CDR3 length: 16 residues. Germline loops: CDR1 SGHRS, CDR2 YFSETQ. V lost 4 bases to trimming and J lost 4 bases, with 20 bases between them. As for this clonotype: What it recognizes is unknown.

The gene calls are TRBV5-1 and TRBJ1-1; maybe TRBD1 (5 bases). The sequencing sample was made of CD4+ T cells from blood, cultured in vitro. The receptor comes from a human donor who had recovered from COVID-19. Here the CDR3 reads CASSPVDLIGATEAFF. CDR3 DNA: TGCGCCAGCAGCCCCGTAGACCTCATCGGGGCCACTGAAGCTTTCTTT.